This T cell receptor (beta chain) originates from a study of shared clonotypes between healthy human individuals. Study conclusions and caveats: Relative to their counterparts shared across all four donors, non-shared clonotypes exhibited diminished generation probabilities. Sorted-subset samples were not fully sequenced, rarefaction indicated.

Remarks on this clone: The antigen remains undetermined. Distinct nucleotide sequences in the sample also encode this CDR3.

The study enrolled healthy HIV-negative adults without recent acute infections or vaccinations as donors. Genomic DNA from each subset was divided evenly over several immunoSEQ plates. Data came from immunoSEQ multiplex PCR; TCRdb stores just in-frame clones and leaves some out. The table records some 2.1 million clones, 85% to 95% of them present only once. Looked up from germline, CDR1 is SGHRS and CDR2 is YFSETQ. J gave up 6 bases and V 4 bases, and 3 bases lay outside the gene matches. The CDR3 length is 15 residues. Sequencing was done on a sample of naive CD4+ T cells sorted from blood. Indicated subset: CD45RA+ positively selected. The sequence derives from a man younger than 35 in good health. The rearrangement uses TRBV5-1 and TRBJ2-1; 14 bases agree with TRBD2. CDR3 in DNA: TGCGCCAGCAGCACGGGACTAGCGGGAGTCAATGAGCAGTTCTTC. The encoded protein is CASSTGLAGVNEQFF.